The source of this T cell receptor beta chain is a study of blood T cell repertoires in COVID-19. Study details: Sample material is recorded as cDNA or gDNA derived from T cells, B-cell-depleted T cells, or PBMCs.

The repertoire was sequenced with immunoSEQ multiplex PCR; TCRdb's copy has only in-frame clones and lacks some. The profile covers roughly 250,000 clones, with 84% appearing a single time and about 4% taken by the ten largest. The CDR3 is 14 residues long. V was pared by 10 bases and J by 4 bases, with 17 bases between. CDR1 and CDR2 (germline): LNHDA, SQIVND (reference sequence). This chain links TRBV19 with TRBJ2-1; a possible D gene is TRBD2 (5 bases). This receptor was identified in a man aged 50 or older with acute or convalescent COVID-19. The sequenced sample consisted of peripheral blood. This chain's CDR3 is CATGFEVGYNEQFF. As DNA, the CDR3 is TGTGCCACGGGGTTCGAGGTGGGGTACAATGAGCAGTTCTTC.